These 28 T cell receptor beta chains were sequenced from one sample in a study of cytotoxic CD8 clonotypes in ibrutinib-treated CLL. The method was immunoSEQ multiplex PCR; TCRdb's version includes in-frame clones alone and lacks a portion of them. Of around 330,000 clones in the sample, roughly 71% are singletons; the top ten hold approximately 6%. The starting material was PBMCs, obtained after 36 months of ibrutinib treatment. The receptors originated from a human donor with chronic lymphocytic leukemia.

The rearrangement links TRBV5-1 to TRBJ2-5; the match to TRBD1 covers 8 bases. Germline V gene lookup returns CDR1 SGHRS and CDR2 YFSETQ. The CDR3 length is 16 residues. V was clipped by 2 bases and J by 3 bases; unmatched bases: 9. The CDR3 DNA reads TGCGCCAGCAGCTTCCCCCGAGCGGACAGGGAAGAGACCCAGTACTTC. Amino acids: CASSFPRADREETQYF. The whole variable domain, filled in from reference TRBV5-1 and TRBJ2-5, reads KAGVTQTPRYLIKTRGQQVTLSCSPISGHRSVSWYQQTPGQGLQFLFEYFSETQRNKGNFPGRFSGRQFSNSRSEMNVSTLELGDSALYLCASSFPRADREETQYFGPGTRLLVL.

The chain couples TRBV19 to TRBJ1-2, with D uncertain. CDR3 length: 13 amino acids. Germline lookup yields CDR1 LNHDA and CDR2 SQIVND (reference sequence). Trimming removed 5 bases at V and 4 bases at J, with 11 bases between. CDR3 sequence reads: CASSEHVRYGYTF. The CDR3 DNA reads as TGTGCCAGTAGTGAGCATGTTCGCTATGGCTACACCTTC.

The V call is TRBV6-6, the J call TRBJ2-2, with D tentatively TRBD1 (5 bases). In germline, CDR1 is MNHNY, CDR2 SVGAGI (reference sequence). The CDR3 contains 14 residues. V dropped 10 bases and J dropped 4 bases, with 16 bases sitting between them. This CDR3 is CATGPAGITGELFF. The CDR3 DNA follows: TGTGCCACCGGTCCCGCAGGGATCACCGGGGAGCTGTTTTTT.

The sample holds a few counts of this clone. V is TRBV4-1 and J is TRBJ1-2; TRBD1 agrees at 7 bases. CDR1 is MGHRA, CDR2 YSYEKL, per germline. This CDR3 is built from 12 residues. V was pared by 3 bases and J by 6 bases, with 1 base of the junction left unmatched. The CDR3 is CASSQTGNGYTF. Here the CDR3 DNA reads TGCGCCAGCAGCCAGACAGGGAATGGCTACACCTTC.

This clone turned up a few times. The chain employs TRBV28 and TRBJ2-7; 9 bases fit TRBD1. The CDR3 contains 13 residues. V was pared by 5 bases and J by 5 bases, with 4 bases of the junction left unmatched. CDR1 and CDR2 from the germline V gene are MDHEN and SYDVKM. The CDR3 region is CASSPDRGDEQYF. The CDR3 DNA follows: TGTGCCAGCAGTCCTGACAGGGGGGACGAGCAGTACTTC.

The rearrangement links TRBV29-1 to TRBJ2-5, with D perhaps TRBD1 (6 bases). V lost 7 bases and J 5 bases, leaving 14 bases between the germline ends. Looked up from germline, CDR1 is SQVTM and CDR2 is ANQGSEA. CDR3 length: 12 amino acids. CDR3 amino acids: CSGTGLSETQYF. The CDR3 DNA reads TGCAGCGGTACAGGGCTGAGTGAGACCCAGTACTTC.

J is TRBJ2-7 and V is TRBV29-1; 11 positions match TRBD2. The J segment lost 4 bases and the V segment lost 4 bases, leaving 6 bases of the junction unmatched. There are 14 residues in the CDR3. CDR1 SQVTM and CDR2 ANQGSEA come from the germline V gene. Here the CDR3 DNA reads TGCAGCGTTGTAGGGACTAGCGGCATATACGAGCAGTACTTC. It specifies CSVVGTSGIYEQYF.

The table lists this clone with a few counts. The V call is TRBV18, the J call TRBJ1-5; D gene ambiguous. CDR1 is KGHSH, CDR2 LQKENI, per germline. V dropped 0 bases and J dropped 8 bases, with 11 bases sitting between them. The CDR3 covers 14 residues. Here the CDR3 DNA reads TGTGCCAGCTCACCACCAGGAGGGTTGGAGCCCCAGCATTTT. Translating it yields CASSPPGGLEPQHF.

This clone was picked up one time. This sequence joins TRBV11-2 and TRBJ2-7; D ambiguous. Looked up from germline, CDR1 is SGHAT and CDR2 is FQNNGV. Trimming stripped 6 bases from V and 4 bases from J, with 16 bases between. The CDR3 consists of 14 residues. The CDR3 protein is CASRSYRSRYEQYF. The CDR3 DNA reads as TGTGCCAGCAGATCCTACAGATCCCGTTACGAGCAGTACTTC.

This chain uses TRBV27 with TRBJ2-7; D unclear. V was trimmed by 2 bases and J by 5 bases, leaving 4 bases between them. The V gene's germline CDR1 is MNHEY and CDR2 SMNVEV (reference sequence). The CDR3 runs to 11 residues. The CDR3 nucleotides are TGTGCCAGCAGTTTAATCCACGAGCAGTACTTC. Translated: CASSLIHEQYF.

The chain is built from TRBV2 and TRBJ2-7; maybe TRBD1 (6 bases). Looked up from germline, CDR1 is SNHLY and CDR2 is FYNNEI. The CDR3 has 13 residues. V lost 9 bases, J lost 0 bases, and 12 bases lay in between. This CDR3 is CASLQGNSYEQYF. In nucleotides, the CDR3 is TGTGCCAGTCTCCAGGGGAACTCCTACGAGCAGTACTTC.

The chain is built from TRBV28 and TRBJ2-7; tentatively, D is TRBD2 (7 bases). Germline V gene lookup returns CDR1 MDHEN and CDR2 SYDVKM. The CDR3 is made up of 18 amino acids. V was trimmed by 1 base and J by 1 base, leaving 20 bases between them. DNA of the CDR3: TGTGCCAGCAGTTTATACGGGGGGCGTGTTGTAAGGTCCTACGAGCAGTACTTC. It encodes CASSLYGGRVVRSYEQYF. The full variable domain, rest sourced from reference TRBV28 and TRBJ2-7, is DVKVTQSSRYLVKRTGEKVFLECVQDMDHENMFWYRQDPGLGLRLIYFSYDVKMKEKGDIPEGYSVSREKKERFSLILESASTNQTSMYLCASSLYGGRVVRSYEQYFGPGTRLTVT.

V is TRBV19 and J is TRBJ2-3, with D hard to call. CDR3 length equals 11 residues. V was shortened by 6 bases and J by 1 base, with 2 bases between the two germline ends. CDR1 is LNHDA, CDR2 SQIVND, per germline (reference sequence). CDR3 amino acids: CASSRTDTQYF. DNA of the CDR3: TGTGCCAGTAGCCGCACAGATACGCAGTATTTT.

This clone was detected a few times. The chain couples TRBV28 to TRBJ1-5; unclear D gene. The CDR3 runs to 13 residues. With 6 bases removed from V and 5 bases from J, the gap between germline ends came to 11 bases. CDR1 MDHEN and CDR2 SYDVKM come from the germline V gene. CDR3 nucleotide sequence: TGTGCCAGCAGCATCTACGGGGATCAGCCCCAGCATTTT. Its translation: CASSIYGDQPQHF.

This clone was found once. The chain has TRBV5-1 and TRBJ2-5; 10 bases fit TRBD2. Germline assignment: CDR1 SGHRS and CDR2 YFSETQ. Trimming took 0 bases from V and 5 from J; bases not matched to a gene: 7. This CDR3 is built from 16 residues. The DNA of the CDR3 is TGCGCCAGCAGCTTGGCGTTCAGCGGGGGGGCGGAGACCCAGTACTTC. It is translated as CASSLAFSGGAETQYF.

This chain joins TRBV6-6 and TRBJ2-5; no clear D. The length of the CDR3 is 13 residues. The V end lost 6 bases, the J end lost 5 bases, and 13 bases lay between the germline ends. Germline CDR1 and CDR2: MNHNY and SVGAGI (reference sequence). The DNA of the CDR3 is TGTGCCAGCAGGCGAAAATACGTGGAGACCCAGTACTTC. Translated, it gives CASRRKYVETQYF.

The chain couples TRBV5-1 to TRBJ2-5; D may be TRBD1 (6 bases). Trimming removed 2 bases at V and 4 bases at J, with 15 bases between. CDR3 length: 15 amino acids. Germline-derived CDR1 and CDR2 are SGHRS and YFSETQ. The CDR3 sequence: CASSLVGANVETQYF. DNA for the CDR3: TGCGCCAGCAGCTTAGTGGGGGCGAACGTAGAGACCCAGTACTTC.

The rearrangement links TRBV27 to TRBJ2-7; 9 bases fit TRBD1. The V gene end was trimmed by 3 bases and the J gene end by 2 bases; junction bases not matched to a gene: 8. From germline, CDR1 is MNHEY and CDR2 SMNVEV (reference sequence). This CDR3 has 16 residues. CDR3 DNA sequence: TGTGCCAGCAGTTTCCTGGACAGGGGCCCTACCTACGAGCAGTACTTC. Residues: CASSFLDRGPTYEQYF.

This clone has a handful of counts. The chain carries TRBV5-6 and TRBJ2-7; D is possibly TRBD1 or TRBD2 (5 bases each). The CDR3 loop spans 13 amino acids. Germline loops: CDR1 SGHDT, CDR2 YYEEEE. The V end was cut by 4 bases, the J end by 2 bases, with 10 bases between. The CDR3 sequence is CASSHEGPYEQYF. Written as DNA, the CDR3 is TGTGCCAGCAGCCACGAGGGGCCCTACGAGCAGTACTTC.

There are a few counts of this clone. The sample contains more than one DNA sequence encoding this CDR3. The V call is TRBV6-5, the J call TRBJ2-7; 8 bases agree with TRBD1. Germline V CDR1 and CDR2: MNHEY, SVGAGI. Trimming cost V 6 bases and J 3 bases; bases outside gene matches: 4. The CDR3 totals 13 residues. The CDR3 sequence: CASSPDRGYEQYF. As DNA, the CDR3 is TGTGCCAGCAGCCCCGACAGGGGCTACGAGCAGTACTTC.

This clone has just a few counts. Within the sample, other DNA sequences also encode this same CDR3. This chain joins TRBV29-1 and TRBJ1-1, with unresolved D. CDR1 is SQVTM and CDR2 is ANQGSEA in the germline V gene. V lost 4 bases and J 2 bases, leaving 2 bases between the germline ends. This CDR3 is built from 10 residues. CDR3 loop: CSVANTEAFF. The CDR3 bases are TGCAGCGTTGCCAACACTGAAGCTTTCTTT.

V is TRBV7-9 and J is TRBJ2-7, with 10 bases matching TRBD2. The CDR3 has 17 residues. Germline V lookup: CDR1 SEHNR, CDR2 FQNEAQ (reference sequence). V was pared by 4 bases and J by 1 base, with 10 bases of the junction left unmatched. CDR3 region: CASSSTRRTSGSYEQYF. In DNA form, the CDR3 reads TGTGCCAGCAGCTCCACCCGACGGACTAGCGGATCCTACGAGCAGTACTTC.

This clone was recorded only once. The V call is TRBV7-9, the J call TRBJ2-5; the D gene is possibly TRBD2 (5 bases). Trimming removed 5 bases from V and 5 bases from J, with 15 bases in between. Germline V gives CDR1 SEHNR, CDR2 FQNEAQ (reference sequence). There are 14 residues in the CDR3. CDR3 region: CASSDDMWRETQYF. The CDR3, as DNA: TGTGCCAGCAGCGACGACATGTGGAGGGAGACCCAGTACTTC. Filled out from reference TRBV7-9 and TRBJ2-5, the complete variable domain reads DTGVSQNPRHKITKRGQNVTFRCDPISEHNRLYWYRQTLGQGPEFLTYFQNEAQLEKSRLLSDRFSAERPKGSFSTLEIQRTEQGDSAMYLCASSDDMWRETQYFGPGTRLLVL.

The chain recombines TRBV5-6 with TRBJ1-4, with D unclear. This CDR3 has 13 amino acids. Trimming removed 3 bases at V and 8 bases at J, with 11 bases between. Per the germline V gene, CDR1 is SGHDT and CDR2 is YYEEEE. The CDR3 bases are TGTGCCAGCAGCTCGCCGGTATCGGAAAAACTGTTTTTT. This translates into CASSSPVSEKLFF.

The chain recombines TRBV5-1 with TRBJ1-2, with D possibly TRBD1 on 6 matching bases. Germline-derived CDR1 and CDR2 are SGHRS and YFSETQ. This CDR3 is built from 20 residues. Trimming left V 5 bases short and J 1 base short, with 30 bases between. This chain's CDR3 is CASSLHIPQTGDGINYGYTF. The CDR3 region has the DNA TGCGCCAGCAGTTTACACATTCCCCAGACAGGAGACGGGATTAACTATGGCTACACCTTC.

This clone was detected only a few times. The chain combines TRBV5-1 with TRBJ2-5; the D is unclear. Trimming took 0 bases from V and 4 from J, leaving 13 bases between them. The germline gives CDR1 SGHRS, CDR2 YFSETQ. The CDR3 has 15 amino acids. The CDR3 region is CASSLGLTRPETQYF. The CDR3 nucleotides are TGCGCCAGCAGCTTGGGGCTTACTCGACCAGAGACCCAGTACTTC.

This clone showed up just a few times. The chain has TRBV7-9 and TRBJ2-5, with D maybe TRBD1 (5 bases). The CDR3 runs to 16 residues. Looked up from germline, CDR1 is SEHNR and CDR2 is FQNEAQ (reference sequence). The V end was cut by 0 bases, the J end by 5 bases, with 16 bases between. The CDR3: CASSLALPGRLETQYF. In DNA, the CDR3 is TGTGCCAGCAGCTTAGCACTGCCAGGGCGGTTGGAGACCCAGTACTTC.

The chain is built from TRBV13 and TRBJ2-3, with D unclear. Germline V gives CDR1 PRHDT, CDR2 FYEKMQ (reference sequence). This CDR3 contains 14 residues. The ends were cut back, 5 bases at V and 5 bases at J, with 14 bases in the middle. The CDR3 DNA follows: TGTGCCAGCAGCAGTCAAGGGTCACTAGATACGCAGTATTTT. This codes for CASSSQGSLDTQYF.